This T cell receptor beta chain was captured by sequencing in a study of Ad26.COV2.S vaccination and SARS-CoV-2 variants. Overall study: Of the COV1001 trial arms, the Ad26.COV2.S arm included the donor.

General observations from the study: Overall T cell responses may have been underestimated by the analyses of TCR breadth and depth. Substantial breadth in spike-specific CD8+ and CD4+ T cell responses was reportedly seen after vaccination.

Treatment of the sample: some 20 received Ad26.COV2.S at low or high dose, single or two shots; roughly five received placebo; per-sample allocation not given. Vaccine and placebo recipients were sampled on day 63 after the first injection. A Boston adult aged 18-55 years was the donor. Only in-frame clones appear in the TCRdb table, and some are missing; sequencing was by immunoSEQ multiplex PCR. The data contain around 350,000 clones, more than 75% of them singletons. V lost 4 bases, J lost 3 bases, and 16 bases lay in between. The CDR3 runs to 15 residues. The germline V gene has CDR1 MGHRA and CDR2 YSYEKL. As for this clone: Antigen unknown.

This clonotype originated in a person aged 18 to 65 who received the Ad26.COV2.S COVID-19 vaccine or a placebo. The V call is TRBV4-1, the J call TRBJ2-7, with D hard to call. Specimen: peripheral blood, collected in a trial of Ad26.COV2.S vaccine versus placebo. This CDR3 is CASSPRTGPVYEQYF. The CDR3 DNA reads TGCGCCAGCAGCCCCCGCACCGGCCCCGTCTACGAGCAGTACTTC.